This TCR beta chain stems from a study of T cell responses to AZD1222 COVID-19 vaccine. The table came from immunoSEQ multiplex PCR; TCRdb's copy has only in-frame clones and leaves some out. The sample has 100,000 to 150,000 clones; about 89% are singletons. CDR1 is SGHTA and CDR2 is FQGNSA in the germline V gene. This CDR3 is built from 13 residues. Deletions cut 8 bases from V and 4 bases from J, with 15 bases between. The TCR sequence derives from an adult in good health. The V and J genes are TRBV7-2 and TRBJ2-7; D is unclear. The sequences come from peripheral blood, collected on day 0 of AZD1222 vaccination. This CDR3 reads CASQPWPMYEQYF. In nucleotides, the CDR3 is TGTGCCAGCCAACCCTGGCCCATGTACGAGCAGTACTTC.